Shown below are 18 T cell receptor beta chains from a single sample sequenced in a study of blood T cells in healthy people across ages. Using a J-beta primer mix together with a sample-barcoded 5' primer, a second PCR was run for roughly 7 to 11 cycles. TCRdb reprocessed the 5' RACE reads via MiXCR and lists one record per CDR3 protein. The sample holds hundreds of thousands of distinct CDR3 sequences, under 30% seen once. The sample was blood. All receptors derive from a woman aged 80 or older in good health.

The chain links TRBV2 to TRBJ1-6; D is undetermined. The germline gives CDR1 SNHLY, CDR2 FYNNEI. With 1 base removed from V and 14 bases from J, the gap between germline ends came to 9 bases. This CDR3 contains 12 residues. The DNA for the CDR3 is TGTGCCAGCAGTGAAGAGACATCAACCCTCCACTTT. Protein product: CASSEETSTLHF.

Concerning this clonotype itself: A read error may be the cause here, since a much bigger clone is one base away. The J gene is TRBJ2-5, the V gene TRBV6-2 or TRBV6-3; TRBD2 matches at 14 bases. After removal of 5 bases from V and 11 bases from J, the junction contained 10 bases not matched to a gene. From germline, CDR1 is MNHEY and CDR2 SVGEGT. The length of the CDR3 is 15 residues. The CDR3, as DNA: TGTGCCAGCAGTAGGACTAGCGGGGGGTTCAGTGAGCAGTACTTC. It translates to CASSRTSGGFSEQYF.

The chain recombines TRBV7-2 with TRBJ2-1; tentatively, D is TRBD2 (5 bases). The germline V gene encodes CDR1 SGHTA and CDR2 FQGNSA. Trimming stripped 5 bases from V and 6 bases from J, with 11 bases between. The CDR3 is 13 amino acids. The CDR3 coding sequence is TGTGCCAGCAGCGCCTCACGGGGCAATGAGCAGTTCTTC. Translating gives CASSASRGNEQFF.

Notes on this clonotype: A much larger clone lies a single base off, so this may be a read error. The V and J genes are TRBV5-6 and TRBJ2-7, with 7 bases matching TRBD1. The end of the DNA fits TRBJ2-5 better, so the J call may be wrong. Per germline, CDR1 SGHDT and CDR2 YYEEEE. This CDR3 spans 12 amino acids. The CDR3 region is CACSWDSETQYF. The CDR3 DNA sequence: TGTGCCTGCAGCTGGGACAGTGAGACCCAGTACTTC.

The J gene is TRBJ2-7, the V gene TRBV25-1; 7 bases align to TRBD2. CDR1 and CDR2 (germline): MGHDK, SYGVNS. The J segment lost 5 bases and the V segment lost 0 bases, leaving 7 bases of the junction unmatched. The CDR3 spans 15 residues. The DNA for the CDR3 is TGTGCCAGCAGTGAATATGGGAGGGTCAGGAACGAGCAGTACTTC. The encoded protein is CASSEYGRVRNEQYF.

Comments on this clonotype: A read error may be the cause here, since a much bigger clone is one base away. The rearrangement links TRBV20-1 to TRBJ2-5, with D perhaps matching TRBD1 (7 bases). This CDR3 is 15 amino acids long. CDR1 DFQATT and CDR2 SNEGSKA come from the germline V gene (reference sequence). The V end lost 7 bases, the J end lost 2 bases, and 20 bases lay between the germline ends. The CDR3 loop is CSVVPGDRAQETQYF. Here the CDR3 DNA reads TGCAGTGTTGTTCCGGGGGACAGAGCACAAGAGACCCAGTACTTC.

A word on this clonotype: One end of the junction is discordant with germline, which a read error may explain. This chain connects TRBV7-9 to TRBJ1-1; TRBD1 is a possible D gene (6 bases). Per germline, CDR1 SEHNR and CDR2 FQNEAQ (reference sequence). The CDR3 loop spans 14 amino acids. CDR3 nucleotides: TGTGCCAGCAGCTTCGGACAGTGGAACGCTGAAGCTTTCTTT. It codes for CASSFGQWNAEAFF.

In this sample, this clonotype turned up a few times. V and J are TRBV7-2 and TRBJ2-1; 10 bases map to TRBD2. Germline V lookup: CDR1 SGHTA, CDR2 FQGNSA. The CDR3 length is 16 residues. The V and J ends lost 5 bases and 6 bases, in that order; junction bases with no gene match: 10. CDR3 nucleotides: TGTGCCAGCAGCCCGCTTATCAGCGGGGGGGGCAATGAGCAGTTCTTC. This codes for CASSPLISGGGNEQFF.

This sequence joins TRBV30 and TRBJ2-3; 9 bases agree with TRBD2. V lost 2 bases, J lost 5 bases, and 8 bases stayed unmatched. CDR3 size: 15 residues. Per germline, CDR1 GTSNPN and CDR2 SVGIG (reference sequence). The CDR3 DNA follows: TGTGCCTGGAGTTTGCGGGGGGGCCGGGTAGATACGCAGTATTTT. As protein: CAWSLRGGRVDTQYF.

The chain uses TRBV3-1 and TRBJ2-5; D uncertain. This CDR3 is 13 amino acids long. The V gene's germline CDR1 is LGHDT and CDR2 YNNKEL (reference sequence). Trimming took 1 base from V and 4 from J, leaving 7 bases between them. The CDR3 nucleotides read TGTGCCAGCAGCCAAGGGAACACAGAGACCCAGTACTTC. Translated: CASSQGNTETQYF.

This clonotype was counted between two and nine times. V usage is TRBV6-6 and J usage is TRBJ1-3; a weak D match, TRBD1 (5 bases). Trimming shortened V by 4 bases and J by 4 bases, and 8 bases separated the two germline ends. The CDR3 has 13 amino acids. Looked up from germline, CDR1 is MNHNY and CDR2 is SVGAGI (reference sequence). Here the CDR3 reads CASSSGGGNTIYF. The CDR3 bases are TGTGCCAGCAGTTCTGGGGGGGGAAACACCATATATTTT.

This clonotype showed up many times. The CDR3 DNA reads TGTGCCAGCAGCGCCCTCAGGGGGCTTAGCGGTACGCCCCTCCACTTT. This encodes CASSALRGLSGTPLHF. The rearrangement links TRBV7-2 to TRBJ1-6, with 8 bases aligning to TRBD1. The CDR3 consists of 16 residues. Unmatched junction bases numbered 16, after V lost 5 bases and J lost 13 bases. Germline assignment: CDR1 SGHTA and CDR2 FQGNSA.

This sequence joins TRBV7-7 and TRBJ2-1; tentative D call: TRBD2 (7 bases). The CDR3 contains 15 residues. Trimming cost V 5 bases and J 6 bases, with 17 bases left between them. Germline V gene data show CDR1 as SSHAT and CDR2 as FNYEAQ (reference sequence). The CDR3 loop reads CASSQEGGGSNEQFF. CDR3 sequence (DNA): TGTGCCAGCAGCCAAGAAGGGGGGGGTAGCAATGAGCAGTTCTTC.

The table lists this clonotype with many counts. The V call is TRBV20-1, the J call TRBJ2-5, with D possibly matching TRBD1 (5 bases). The CDR3 extends over 13 amino acids. Germline lookup yields CDR1 DFQATT and CDR2 SNEGSKA (reference sequence). Deletions cut 3 bases from V and 0 bases from J, with 8 bases between. The CDR3 nucleotides read TGCAGTGCTAGGCCAGGGTACCAAGAGACCCAGTACTTC. Protein product: CSARPGYQETQYF.

This clonotype has only a few counts. This chain connects TRBV5-1 to TRBJ2-1; D remains ambiguous. V was clipped by 5 bases and J by 9 bases, with 15 bases between them. CDR1 and CDR2 from the germline V gene are SGHRS and YFSETQ. The CDR3 has 13 residues. The CDR3 bases are TGCGCCAGCAGACCTGGGCCTAGAGGTGAGCAGTTCTTC. This gives the protein CASRPGPRGEQFF.

This clonotype came up many times. This CDR3 is CASSLGNRQETQYF. CDR3 sequence (DNA): TGTGCCAGCAGCTTAGGCAACAGACAAGAGACCCAGTACTTC. The chain joins TRBV7-2 to TRBJ2-5, with D hard to call. Germline lookup yields CDR1 SGHTA and CDR2 FQGNSA. V was cut by 1 base and J by 2 bases, with 8 bases left in between. The CDR3 spans 14 residues. Together with reference TRBV7-2 and TRBJ2-5, the CDR3 gives the full variable domain: GAGVSQSPSNKVTEKGKDVELRCDPISGHTALYWYRQSLGQGLEFLIYFQGNSAPDKSGLPSDRFSAERTGGSVSTLTIQRTQQEDSAVYLCASSLGNRQETQYFGPGTRLLVL.

Turning to this clonotype: This sequence may be a read error, since a much larger clone differs from it by one base. The CDR3 DNA reads TGCGCCAGCAGCTTGGGAGCGGGGGGGCCTAAAGAGCAGTACTTC. This codes for CASSLGAGGPKEQYF. This sequence joins TRBV5-1 and TRBJ2-5, with TRBD2 matching 10 bases. The CDR3 extends over 15 amino acids. With V trimmed by 0 bases and J by 11 bases, 10 bases remained unmatched. Germline V lookup: CDR1 SGHRS, CDR2 YFSETQ.

There are many counts of this clonotype. This chain links TRBV7-9 with TRBJ2-1, with TRBD1 matching over 10 bases. Germline V gene data show CDR1 as SEHNR and CDR2 as FQNEAQ (reference sequence). CDR3 length: 15 amino acids. V trimming: 5 bases; J trimming: 8 bases; junction bases outside the gene matches: 9. The CDR3 nucleotides are TGTGCCAGCAGCCCGGGACAGGGGTACTGGGATGAGCAGTTCTTC. It specifies CASSPGQGYWDEQFF.